The sequence of this T cell receptor (beta chain) was determined in a study of blood T cell repertoires in COVID-19. Membership in each cohort depended on participant-reported clinical history. The data were produced by immunoSEQ multiplex PCR, yet TCRdb's version contains in-frame clones alone and is incomplete. The sample has around 300,000 clones; about 87% are singletons. Sequenced sample: PBMCs or T cells enriched from blood (not recorded which). The origin of this receptor is a man aged 25-40 years who had recovered from COVID-19.

The CDR3 is CASSQGKGTDYEQYF. CDR3 nucleotide sequence: TGTGCCAGCAGCCAAGGTAAAGGGACTGACTACGAGCAGTACTTC. This chain uses TRBV4-2 with TRBJ2-7; D perhaps matches TRBD2 (6 bases). V lost 1 base and J lost 3, with 13 bases in between. CDR3 size: 15 residues. Germline loops: CDR1 LGHNA, CDR2 YNFKEQ.